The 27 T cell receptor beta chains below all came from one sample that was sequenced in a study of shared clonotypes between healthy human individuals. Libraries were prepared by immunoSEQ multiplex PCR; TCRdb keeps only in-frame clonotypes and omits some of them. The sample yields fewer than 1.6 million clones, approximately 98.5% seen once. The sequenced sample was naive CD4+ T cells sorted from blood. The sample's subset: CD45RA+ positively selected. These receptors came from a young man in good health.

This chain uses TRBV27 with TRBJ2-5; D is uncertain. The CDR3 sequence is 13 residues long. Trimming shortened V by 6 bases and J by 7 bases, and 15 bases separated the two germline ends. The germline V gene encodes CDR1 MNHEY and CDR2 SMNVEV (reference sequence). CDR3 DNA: TGTGCCAGCAGCCCTCGGGCACGAGGGACCCAGTACTTC. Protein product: CASSPRARGTQYF.

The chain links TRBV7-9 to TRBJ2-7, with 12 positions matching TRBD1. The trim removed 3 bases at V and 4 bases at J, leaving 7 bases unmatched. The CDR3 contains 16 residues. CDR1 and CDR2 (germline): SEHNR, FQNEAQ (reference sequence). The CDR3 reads CASSLYRDRGPYEQYF. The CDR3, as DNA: TGTGCCAGCAGCTTGTACCGGGACAGGGGGCCGTACGAGCAGTACTTC. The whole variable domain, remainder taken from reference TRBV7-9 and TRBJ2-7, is DTGVSQNPRHKITKRGQNVTFRCDPISEHNRLYWYRQTLGQGPEFLTYFQNEAQLEKSRLLSDRFSAERPKGSFSTLEIQRTEQGDSAMYLCASSLYRDRGPYEQYFGPGTRLTVT.

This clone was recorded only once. CDR3 amino acids: CASSSPIRGAYEQYF. The CDR3, as DNA: TGTGCCAGCAGCTCCCCGATAAGGGGCGCCTACGAGCAGTACTTC. The chain joins TRBV7-6 to TRBJ2-7; D is perhaps TRBD1 (5 bases). From germline, CDR1 is SGHVS and CDR2 FNYEAQ. Trimming removed 4 bases at V and 2 bases at J, with 15 bases between. The CDR3 extends over 15 amino acids.

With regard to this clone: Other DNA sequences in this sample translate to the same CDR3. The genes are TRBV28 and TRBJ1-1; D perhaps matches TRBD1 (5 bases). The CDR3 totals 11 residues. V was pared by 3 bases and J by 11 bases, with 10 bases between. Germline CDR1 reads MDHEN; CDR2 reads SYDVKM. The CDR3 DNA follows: TGTGCCAGCAGTTTGGGGGGGGTCGCTTTCTTT. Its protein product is CASSLGGVAFF.

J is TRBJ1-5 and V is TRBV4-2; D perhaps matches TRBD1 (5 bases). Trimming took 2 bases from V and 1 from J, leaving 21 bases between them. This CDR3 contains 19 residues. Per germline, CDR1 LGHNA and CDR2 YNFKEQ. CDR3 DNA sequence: TGTGCCAGCAGCCAAACGGGATTCCCAGGGAGCGGAAGCAATCAGCCCCAGCATTTT. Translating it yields CASSQTGFPGSGSNQPQHF.

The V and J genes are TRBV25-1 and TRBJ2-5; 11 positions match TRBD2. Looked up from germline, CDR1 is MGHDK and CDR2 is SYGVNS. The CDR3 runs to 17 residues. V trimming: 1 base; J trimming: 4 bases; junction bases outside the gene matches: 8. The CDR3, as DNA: TGTGCCAGCAGTGAATCCCGACTAGCGGGAAGTGCAGAGACCCAGTACTTC. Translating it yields CASSESRLAGSAETQYF.

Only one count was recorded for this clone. The CDR3 is CASSVGTGSNEQFF. CDR3 bases: TGTGCCAGCAGCGTCGGGACAGGGTCTAATGAGCAGTTCTTC. This chain links TRBV9 with TRBJ2-1; 9 bases line up with TRBD1. This CDR3 spans 14 amino acids. The germline V gene has CDR1 SGDLS and CDR2 YYNGEE. V shed 2 bases and J 7 bases; nucleotides not matched to a gene: 4.

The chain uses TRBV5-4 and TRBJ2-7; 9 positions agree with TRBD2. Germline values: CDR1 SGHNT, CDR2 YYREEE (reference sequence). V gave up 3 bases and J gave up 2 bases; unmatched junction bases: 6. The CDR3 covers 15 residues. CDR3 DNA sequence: TGTGCCAGCAGCTCTCCGACTAGCGGTGCCTACGAGCAGTACTTC. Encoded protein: CASSSPTSGAYEQYF.

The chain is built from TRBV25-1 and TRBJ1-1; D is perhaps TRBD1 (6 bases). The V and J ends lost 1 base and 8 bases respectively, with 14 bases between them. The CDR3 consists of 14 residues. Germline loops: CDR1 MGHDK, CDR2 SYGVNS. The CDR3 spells CASSEWSGAGEAFF. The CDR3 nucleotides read TGTGCCAGCAGTGAATGGTCAGGGGCCGGGGAAGCTTTCTTT.

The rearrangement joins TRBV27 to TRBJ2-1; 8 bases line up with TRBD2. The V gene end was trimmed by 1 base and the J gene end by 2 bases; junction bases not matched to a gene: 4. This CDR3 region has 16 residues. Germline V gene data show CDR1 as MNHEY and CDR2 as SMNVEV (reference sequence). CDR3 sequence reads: CASSLFSGVPYNEQFF. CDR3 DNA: TGTGCCAGCAGTTTATTTAGCGGGGTGCCCTACAATGAGCAGTTCTTC.

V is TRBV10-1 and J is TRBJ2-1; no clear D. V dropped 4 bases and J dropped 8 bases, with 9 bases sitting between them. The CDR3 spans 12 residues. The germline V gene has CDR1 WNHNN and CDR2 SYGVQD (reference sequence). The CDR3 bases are TGCGCCAGCAGTGCCCTACGGGATGAGCAGTTCTTC. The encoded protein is CASSALRDEQFF.

CDR3 residues: CASSVASGSITGELFF. DNA for the CDR3: TGTGCCAGCAGCGTAGCTAGCGGGAGTATCACCGGGGAGCTGTTTTTT. The chain employs TRBV9 and TRBJ2-2; 10 bases map to TRBD2. CDR1 SGDLS and CDR2 YYNGEE come from the germline V gene. The CDR3 is made up of 16 amino acids. Trimming at V came to 0 bases and at J to 4 bases, leaving 3 bases not matched to a gene.

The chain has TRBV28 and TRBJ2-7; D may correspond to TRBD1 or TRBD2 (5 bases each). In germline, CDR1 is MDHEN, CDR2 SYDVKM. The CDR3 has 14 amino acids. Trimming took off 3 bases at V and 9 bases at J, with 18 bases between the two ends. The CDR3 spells CASSLGPNLRGQYF. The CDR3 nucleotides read TGTGCCAGCAGTTTGGGACCCAACCTACGTGGGCAGTACTTC.

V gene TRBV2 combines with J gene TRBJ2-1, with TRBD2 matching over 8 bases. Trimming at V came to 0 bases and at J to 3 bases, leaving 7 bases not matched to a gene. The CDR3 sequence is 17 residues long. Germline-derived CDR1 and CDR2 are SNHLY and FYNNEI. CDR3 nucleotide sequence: TGTGCCAGCAGTGAAGCGCTGGCGGGAGGATTCTACAATGAGCAGTTCTTC. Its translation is CASSEALAGGFYNEQFF.

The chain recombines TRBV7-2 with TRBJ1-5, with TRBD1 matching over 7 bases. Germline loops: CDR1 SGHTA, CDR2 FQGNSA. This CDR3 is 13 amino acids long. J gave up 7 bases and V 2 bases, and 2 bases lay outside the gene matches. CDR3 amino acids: CASSLSGGQPQHF. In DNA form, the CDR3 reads TGTGCCAGCAGCTTATCAGGGGGGCAGCCCCAGCATTTT.

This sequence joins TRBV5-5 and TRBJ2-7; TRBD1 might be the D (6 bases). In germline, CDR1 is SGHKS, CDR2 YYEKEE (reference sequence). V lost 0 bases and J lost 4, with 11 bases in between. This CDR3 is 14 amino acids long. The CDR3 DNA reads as TGTGCCAGCAGCTTGGAGCAGGGACATTACGAGCAGTACTTC. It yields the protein CASSLEQGHYEQYF.

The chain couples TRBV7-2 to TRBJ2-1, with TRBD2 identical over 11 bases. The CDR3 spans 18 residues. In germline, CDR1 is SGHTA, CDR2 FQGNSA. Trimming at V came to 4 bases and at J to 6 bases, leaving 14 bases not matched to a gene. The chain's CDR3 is CASSSRTILAGARNEQFF. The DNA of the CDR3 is TGTGCCAGCAGCTCACGCACAATACTAGCGGGAGCTCGCAATGAGCAGTTCTTC.

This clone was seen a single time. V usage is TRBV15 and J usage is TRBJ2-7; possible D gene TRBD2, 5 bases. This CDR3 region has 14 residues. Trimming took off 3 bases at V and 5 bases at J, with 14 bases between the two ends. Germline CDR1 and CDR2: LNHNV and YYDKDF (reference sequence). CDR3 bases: TGTGCCACCAGCAGTTCGGGGTGGTTCCACGAGCAGTACTTC. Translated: CATSSSGWFHEQYF.

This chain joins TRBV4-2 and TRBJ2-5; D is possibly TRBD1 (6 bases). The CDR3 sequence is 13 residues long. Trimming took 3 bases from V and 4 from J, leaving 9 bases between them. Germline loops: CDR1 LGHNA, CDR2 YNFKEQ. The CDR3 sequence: CASSQPGAETQYF. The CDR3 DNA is TGTGCCAGCAGCCAGCCAGGGGCAGAGACCCAGTACTTC.

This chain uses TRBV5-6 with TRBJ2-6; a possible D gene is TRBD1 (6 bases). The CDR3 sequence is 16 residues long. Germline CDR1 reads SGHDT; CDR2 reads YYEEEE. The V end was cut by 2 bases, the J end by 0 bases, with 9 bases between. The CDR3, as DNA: TGTGCCAGCAGCTTTTCAGGGGTCTCTGGGGCCAACGTCCTGACTTTC. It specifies CASSFSGVSGANVLTF.

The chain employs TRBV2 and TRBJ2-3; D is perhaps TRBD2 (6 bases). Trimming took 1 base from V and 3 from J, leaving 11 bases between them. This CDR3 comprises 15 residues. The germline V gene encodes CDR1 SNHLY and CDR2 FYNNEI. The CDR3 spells CASSEGAGRTDTQYF. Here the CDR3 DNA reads TGTGCCAGCAGTGAAGGCGCGGGAAGGACAGATACGCAGTATTTT.

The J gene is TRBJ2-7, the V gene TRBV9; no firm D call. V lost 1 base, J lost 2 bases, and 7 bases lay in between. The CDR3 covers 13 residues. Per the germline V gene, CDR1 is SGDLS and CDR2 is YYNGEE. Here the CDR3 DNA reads TGTGCCAGCAGCGTATTCGACACCTACGAGCAGTACTTC. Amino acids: CASSVFDTYEQYF.

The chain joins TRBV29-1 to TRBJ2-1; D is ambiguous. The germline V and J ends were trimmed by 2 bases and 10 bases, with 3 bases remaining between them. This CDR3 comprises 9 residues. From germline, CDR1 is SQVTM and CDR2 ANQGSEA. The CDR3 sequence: CSVEHEQFF. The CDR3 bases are TGCAGCGTTGAACACGAGCAGTTCTTC.

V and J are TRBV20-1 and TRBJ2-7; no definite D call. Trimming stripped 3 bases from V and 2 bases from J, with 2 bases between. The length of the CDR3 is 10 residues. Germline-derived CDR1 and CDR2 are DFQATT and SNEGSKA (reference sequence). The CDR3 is CSASAYEQYF. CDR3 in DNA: TGCAGTGCTAGCGCCTACGAGCAGTACTTC.

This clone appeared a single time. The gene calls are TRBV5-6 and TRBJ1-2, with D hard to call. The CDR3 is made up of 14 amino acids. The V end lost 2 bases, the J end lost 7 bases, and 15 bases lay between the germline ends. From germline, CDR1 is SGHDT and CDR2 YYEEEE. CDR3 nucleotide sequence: TGTGCCAGCAGCTTTTACGGTGAACCGAGTGGCTACACCTTC. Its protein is CASSFYGEPSGYTF. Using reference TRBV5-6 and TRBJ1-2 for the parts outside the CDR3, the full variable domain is DAGVTQSPTHLIKTRGQQVTLRCSPKSGHDTVSWYQQALGQGPQFIFQYYEEEERQRGNFPDRFSGHQFPNYSSELNVNALLLGDSALYLCASSFYGEPSGYTFGSGTRLTVV.

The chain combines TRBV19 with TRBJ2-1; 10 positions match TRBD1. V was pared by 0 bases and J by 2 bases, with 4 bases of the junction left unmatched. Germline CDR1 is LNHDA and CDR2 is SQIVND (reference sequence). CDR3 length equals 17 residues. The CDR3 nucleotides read TGTGCCAGTAGTATAGATTTAGGGACAGGGGCCTACAATGAGCAGTTCTTC. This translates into CASSIDLGTGAYNEQFF.

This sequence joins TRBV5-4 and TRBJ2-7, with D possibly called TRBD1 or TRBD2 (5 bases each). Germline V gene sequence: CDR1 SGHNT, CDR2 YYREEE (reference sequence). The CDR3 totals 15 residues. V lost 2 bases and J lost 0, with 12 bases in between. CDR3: CASSFTGRSSYEQYF. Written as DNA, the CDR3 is TGTGCCAGCAGCTTCACGGGACGTAGCTCCTACGAGCAGTACTTC.